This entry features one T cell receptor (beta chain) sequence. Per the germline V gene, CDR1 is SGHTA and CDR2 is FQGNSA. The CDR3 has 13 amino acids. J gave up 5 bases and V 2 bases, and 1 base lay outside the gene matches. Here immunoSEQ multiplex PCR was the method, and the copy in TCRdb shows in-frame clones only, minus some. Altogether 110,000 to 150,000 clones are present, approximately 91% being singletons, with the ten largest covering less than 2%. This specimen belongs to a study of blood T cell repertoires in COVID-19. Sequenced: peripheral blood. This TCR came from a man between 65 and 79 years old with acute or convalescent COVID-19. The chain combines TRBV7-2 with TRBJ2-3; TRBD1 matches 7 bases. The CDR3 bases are TGTGCCAGCAGCTTACCAGGGGGAGATACGCAGTATTTT. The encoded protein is CASSLPGGDTQYF.